This TCR beta chain appears in the sequencing data of a study of T-cell reconstitution after alpha-beta-depleted transplantation in children. As it was prepared, the TCRbeta library received unique molecular identifiers. TCRdb re-called the PCR reads with MiXCR, one entry per CDR3 protein. The table records about 200,000 distinct CDR3 sequences, approximately 15% of them present only once. Of note for this clonotype: One base away lies a much larger clone, so this may be a sequencing read error.

The germline V gene has CDR1 SGHAT and CDR2 FQDESV (reference sequence). The CDR3 has 13 residues. The source material was PBMCs from the stem cell graft donor, sampled from the stem cell graft. The chain is built from TRBV11-1 and TRBJ1-1; D gene uncertain. This sequence was found in a human donor who donated a stem cell graft to a child with acute lymphoblastic leukemia. In DNA form, the CDR3 reads TGTGCCAGCAGCTTAGCCGGGTACACTGAATCTTTCTTT. It yields the protein CASSLAGYTESFF. The variable domain in full, completed from reference TRBV11-1 and TRBJ1-1, reads EAEVAQSPRYKITEKSQAVAFWCDPISGHATLYWYRQILGQGPELLVQFQDESVVDDSQLPKDRFSAERLKGVDSTLKIQPAELGDSAMYLCASSLAGYTESFFGQGTRLTVV.